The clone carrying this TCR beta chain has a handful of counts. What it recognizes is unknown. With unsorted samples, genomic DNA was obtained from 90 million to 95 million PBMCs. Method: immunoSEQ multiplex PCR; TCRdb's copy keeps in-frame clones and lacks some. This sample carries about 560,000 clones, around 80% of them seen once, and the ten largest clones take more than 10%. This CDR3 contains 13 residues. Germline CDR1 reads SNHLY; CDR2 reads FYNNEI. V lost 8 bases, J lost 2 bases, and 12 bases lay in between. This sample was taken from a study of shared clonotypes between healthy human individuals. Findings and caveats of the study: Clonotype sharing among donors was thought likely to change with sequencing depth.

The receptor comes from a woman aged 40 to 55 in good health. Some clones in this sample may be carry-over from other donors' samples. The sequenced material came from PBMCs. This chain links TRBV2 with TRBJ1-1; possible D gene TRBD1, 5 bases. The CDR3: CASRLDTNTEAFF. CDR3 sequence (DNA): TGTGCCAGCCGGTTGGACACAAACACTGAAGCTTTCTTT.